This note documents a single T cell receptor (beta chain) sequence. In the original analysis: Estimated nucleated cell counts came from reference gene primer amplification. TCRdb's table, derived via immunoSEQ multiplex PCR, lists solely in-frame clones and lacks some. D and trimming come from the DNA, and the V and J calls and clone size come from that table. Of fewer than 350,000 clones in the sample, around 90% were seen once. The data are from a study of blood T cell repertoires in COVID-19. Study details: Sample material is recorded as cDNA or gDNA derived from T cells, B-cell-depleted T cells, or PBMCs.

The CDR3 consists of 16 residues. Per the germline V gene, CDR1 is SEHNR and CDR2 is FQNEAQ (reference sequence). After removal of 5 bases from V and 4 bases from J, the junction contained 8 bases not matched to a gene. The origin of this receptor is a woman younger than 35 with acute COVID-19. The material sequenced was PBMCs or T cells enriched from blood (not recorded which). The V call is TRBV7-9, the J call TRBJ1-4, with TRBD1 identical over 9 bases. As DNA, the CDR3 is TGTGCCAGCAGCCCCGGACAGGGGACCTTTAATGAAAAACTGTTTTTT. The encoded protein is CASSPGQGTFNEKLFF.